The 16 T cell receptor beta chains below all came from one sample that was sequenced in a study of T cell responses to AZD1222 COVID-19 vaccine (dated by TCRdb to the early 2020s). Libraries were made using the immunoSEQ multiplex PCR assay. This is the immuneACCESS table as TCRdb keeps it, with only in-frame sequences that have V and J called. A part of the clones is gone; compared with another copy, unresolved V genes explain less than half, and the rest is unexplained. This sample gives approximately 160,000 clones in total; 85% to 95% of them show up just once. Approximately 5.5% of the sample comes from the top ten. In light of the paper, this sample's time point label describes: about 28 days (+/-7) after the second vaccine dose. The specimen was peripheral blood, collected 28 days after the second AZD1222 dose. The receptors here all came from an adult who received the AZD1222 COVID-19 vaccine.

This rearrangement joins TRBV28 to TRBJ2-4; 10 nucleotides align to TRBD1. The CDR3 spans 15 residues. Per the germline V gene, CDR1 is MDHEN and CDR2 is SYDVKM. V dropped 3 bases and J dropped 4; count of bases not matched to a gene: 3. In DNA, the CDR3 is TGTGCCAGCAGTTTGACAGGGGGCGGGAAAAACATTCAGTACTTC. It translates to CASSLTGGGKNIQYF.

The rearrangement joins TRBV27 to TRBJ1-2, with D possibly TRBD1 on 6 matching bases. Deletions cut 5 bases from V and 7 bases from J, with 11 bases between. The CDR3 consists of 12 residues. Germline loops: CDR1 MNHEY, CDR2 SMNVEV (reference sequence). In nucleotides, the CDR3 is TGTGCCAGCAGTCCCCAACAGGGTGGCTACACCTTC. The encoded protein is CASSPQQGGYTF.

The chain has TRBV2 and TRBJ1-6; TRBD1 matches at 8 bases. Germline CDR1 reads SNHLY; CDR2 reads FYNNEI. Trimming took 5 bases from V and 9 from J; bases not matched to a gene: 12. The CDR3 has 16 residues. Here the CDR3 DNA reads TGTGCCAGCAGTCTGAACCCCGGGACAGGTACTTCACCCCTCCACTTT. It yields the protein CASSLNPGTGTSPLHF.

The chain employs TRBV18 and TRBJ1-2; the match to TRBD1 covers 11 bases. In germline, CDR1 is KGHSH, CDR2 LQKENI. The CDR3 length is 14 residues. V lost 5 bases, J lost 9 bases, and 8 bases stayed unmatched. The CDR3 is CASSTPRTGGRYTF. CDR3 bases: TGTGCCAGCTCAACTCCCCGGACAGGGGGCCGCTACACCTTC. Filled out from reference TRBV18 and TRBJ1-2, the complete variable domain reads NAGVMQNPRHLVRRRGQEARLRCSPMKGHSHVYWYRQLPEEGLKFMVYLQKENIIDESGMPKERFSAEFPKEGPSILRIQQVVRGDSAAYFCASSTPRTGGRYTFGSGTRLTVV.

This chain connects TRBV4-2 to TRBJ1-4; D not certain. Germline V lookup: CDR1 LGHNA, CDR2 YNFKEQ. The CDR3 spans 16 residues. The V end was cut by 4 bases, the J end by 3 bases, with 15 bases between. DNA of the CDR3: TGTGCCAGCAGCCGGTTTCAGTTGGGGTCTAATGAAAAACTGTTTTTT. Amino acids: CASSRFQLGSNEKLFF.

The genes are TRBV5-1 and TRBJ2-7; D unresolved. Germline loops: CDR1 SGHRS, CDR2 YFSETQ. This CDR3 is 11 amino acids long. The ends were cut back, 4 bases at V and 5 bases at J, with 7 bases in the middle. The CDR3 sequence: CASSLSHEQYF. CDR3 bases: TGCGCCAGCAGCCTTTCGCACGAGCAGTACTTC.

The rearrangement links TRBV7-2 to TRBJ2-3, with no clear D. CDR1 and CDR2 (germline): SGHTA, FQGNSA. This CDR3 comprises 15 residues. The V end lost 3 bases, the J end lost 0 bases, and 10 bases lay between the germline ends. The CDR3 sequence: CASSLRQASTDTQYF. The CDR3 DNA sequence: TGTGCCAGCAGCTTGAGGCAAGCAAGCACAGATACGCAGTATTTT.

V and J are TRBV4-3 and TRBJ2-7; 10 bases line up with TRBD1. Germline V gene lookup returns CDR1 LGHNA and CDR2 YSLEER. The CDR3 consists of 16 residues. Trimming took 0 bases from V and 2 from J; bases not matched to a gene: 4. For the CDR3, the DNA is TGCGCCAGCAGCCAAGATTTGGGACAGGGGACCTACGAGCAGTACTTC. The encoded protein is CASSQDLGQGTYEQYF.

The V and J genes are TRBV30 and TRBJ2-1; 9 nucleotides match TRBD2. Germline V gives CDR1 GTSNPN, CDR2 SVGIG (reference sequence). This CDR3 comprises 14 residues. With 8 bases clipped from V and 1 base from J, the junction kept 6 bases outside the gene matches. DNA of the CDR3: TGTGCCCGATCGGGACTAGCATCCTACAATGAGCAGTTCTTC. Its translation is CARSGLASYNEQFF.

V is TRBV6-5 and J is TRBJ1-4, with D perhaps matching TRBD1 (5 bases). The CDR3 contains 16 residues. Germline V lookup: CDR1 MNHEY, CDR2 SVGAGI. The V end was cut by 0 bases, the J end by 3 bases, with 11 bases between. CDR3 sequence reads: CASSYSWGRANEKLFF. Written as DNA, the CDR3 is TGTGCCAGCAGTTACTCGTGGGGACGGGCTAATGAAAAACTGTTTTTT.

The sample holds one count of this clone. The chain links TRBV5-6 to TRBJ1-2; TRBD1 matches 7 bases. This CDR3 spans 14 amino acids. V shed 3 bases, J shed 4 bases, and the junction held 6 bases outside the gene matches. CDR1 is SGHDT and CDR2 is YYEEEE in the germline V gene. CDR3 nucleotide sequence: TGTGCCAGCAGCTCGACAGGGAATGGCTATGGCTACACCTTC. It codes for CASSSTGNGYGYTF.

The chain is built from TRBV9 and TRBJ1-2; D may be TRBD1 (5 bases). The CDR3 is made up of 15 amino acids. Trimming removed 0 bases from V and 2 bases from J, with 11 bases in between. Germline CDR1 and CDR2: SGDLS and YYNGEE. The DNA for the CDR3 is TGTGCCAGCAGCGTAGTGGCAGGGATAAACTATGGCTACACCTTC. Amino acids: CASSVVAGINYGYTF.

This chain links TRBV23-1 with TRBJ2-1, with 9 bases that match TRBD1. TRBV23-1 is noted as an ORF with a role that remains uncertain. This CDR3 comprises 17 residues. V shed 3 bases, J shed 2 bases, and the junction held 8 bases outside the gene matches. The CDR3 coding sequence is TGCGCCAGCAGTCATTGCAAGGACAGGGGAACCTACAATGAGCAGTTCTTC. Translating gives CASSHCKDRGTYNEQFF.

V gene TRBV5-5 combines with J gene TRBJ2-1; 7 bases match TRBD2. This CDR3 is 15 amino acids long. Germline V gene lookup returns CDR1 SGHKS and CDR2 YYEKEE (reference sequence). V dropped 2 bases and J dropped 6; count of bases not matched to a gene: 8. CDR3 in DNA: TGTGCCAGCAGCTTTGGGACTACCACCCCCAATGAGCAGTTCTTC. Amino acid sequence: CASSFGTTTPNEQFF.

V usage is TRBV27 and J usage is TRBJ1-1; D perhaps matches TRBD1 (5 bases). The CDR3 runs 18 residues. In germline, CDR1 is MNHEY, CDR2 SMNVEV (reference sequence). V lost 3 bases, J lost 3 bases, and 23 bases lay in between. The CDR3, as DNA: TGTGCCAGCAGTTTCAATATGCAGGGACCCTTTTTACACACTGAAGCTTTCTTT. This encodes CASSFNMQGPFLHTEAFF.

The genes are TRBV5-1 and TRBJ1-1; TRBD1 matches 8 bases. Losses at the gene ends were 4 bases for V and 1 base for J; bases not matched to a gene: 0. This CDR3 has 13 residues. Germline V gene sequence: CDR1 SGHRS, CDR2 YFSETQ. CDR3 in DNA: TGCGCCAGCAGCACAGGGGGGAACACTGAAGCTTTCTTT. Translation gives CASSTGGNTEAFF. Full variable domain (remainder filled in from reference TRBV5-1 and TRBJ1-1): KAGVTQTPRYLIKTRGQQVTLSCSPISGHRSVSWYQQTPGQGLQFLFEYFSETQRNKGNFPGRFSGRQFSNSRSEMNVSTLELGDSALYLCASSTGGNTEAFFGQGTRLTVV.